This record concerns one T cell receptor beta chain sequence. Its antigen has not been determined. Nothing much larger sits one base from this clone, and base qualities are not available. Receptors were amplified or captured by the immunoSEQ multiplex PCR assay. For the multiplex PCR, a mixture combining 60 forward primers for TCR Vbeta segments and 13 reverse primers for TCR Jbeta segments was used. The CDR3 region of rearranged TCR beta genes was amplified from genomic DNA by a multiplex PCR assay. The amplified TCR beta libraries were sequenced on the Illumina HiSeq System as 87-base-pair reads. On the authors' methods: Across the 600 to 700 repertoires, a later analysis counted some 80 million unique TCR beta chains, roughly 11 million of which were shared by at least two donors. To remove PCR and sequencing errors, raw reads were error-corrected and collapsed into unique sequences using a nearest-neighbor algorithm that merged closely related sequences. CDR3 sequences were aligned to IMGT reference sequences to assign V, D and J gene segments. Each retained sequence needed at least a six-nucleotide match to both a V gene segment and a J gene segment. A rearrangement was called productive if the CDR3 had no stop codons and remained in frame with V and J, and every other rearrangement was called non-productive. Following IMGT convention, CDR3 was defined as the stretch from the second conserved V-encoded cysteine to the conserved J-encoded phenylalanine. Sequences without an unambiguous match to a single V gene segment were excluded from the earlier analysis of 450 to 650 of the donors. In an earlier analysis of approximately 610 of the donors, V segments were called functional above 56.7% productive rearrangements and were called segregating when the between-donor standard deviation exceeded 5%. A statistical classification framework was built for diagnosing cytomegalovirus status from the catalog of TCR beta chain sequences. A later analysis assigned V and J genes by comparing TCR nucleotide sequences with IMGT/GENE-DB human TR gene sequences. In a later analysis, CDR3 sequences and most-parsimonious VDJ recombination scenarios were assigned using the TCRdist pipeline. In a later analysis, every TCR beta chain was defined by the combination of its CDR3 amino acid sequence and its V-gene family, and reads without a unique V-gene family were dropped. As a way to deal with suspected cross-contamination and a sequencing artifact, a later analysis dropped 450 to 600 nucleotide sequences that were highly shared and had low generation probability. For each public chain, a later analysis derived a clonal expansion index from normalized ranks of inferred template counts within each repertoire. A later analysis computed generation probabilities with a VDJ recombination model fitted to out-of-frame rearrangements, and checked the results against IGoR. In a later analysis, TCR-TCR, TCR-HLA and TCR-CMV co-occurrence was scored with hypergeometric tests, and a repertoire-size bias correction was applied to TCR pairs. In a later analysis, false discovery rates were estimated by permuting HLA or CMV assignments 20 times. In a later analysis, co-occurring TCRs were grouped with DBSCAN, and TCRdist sequence similarity was added when clustering was performed within HLA-allele-positive subsets. For co-occurrence clustering, repertoires with fewer than 30,000 or more than 120,000 public chains were excluded, along with roughly 5 repertoires with anomalous nucleotide sharing. This immuneACCESS table, as held by TCRdb, lists in-frame sequences with V and J called but not all clones. Of the missing ones, under half trace to an unresolved V gene in checked studies; the others have no known cause. That table gives V, J and clone size, and the DNA gave D and trimming. The sample profile shows 140,000 or so clones; around 84% of them were found once. 2% to 2.5% of the sample goes to the ten largest clones.

The cohort was made up of roughly 670 healthy bone marrow donors. At the time of sampling, all cohort members were nominally healthy, though unrecorded immune exposures were likely present. The donor was CMV seronegative and belonged to the group of under 400 seronegative cohort members. Every donor gave a peripheral blood sample, and the peripheral blood mononuclear cells from that sample were used for TCR beta sequencing. The Qiagen DNeasy Blood Extraction Kit was used to extract genomic DNA from the blood cell samples. This entry is derived from a study of cytomegalovirus exposure and HLA in healthy donors listed by TCRdb under 2017. Background for the entire study: According to an earlier analysis of 587 of the donors, about 170 million T cells yielded over 90 million unique TCR beta sequences and less than 300 Gb of sequence data. Among a few hundred genotyped donors of the cohort, an average of around 240,000 unique TCR beta nucleotide sequences were sequenced per donor, around 20% of them non-productive. Approximately 300 gigabases of sequencing data and 70 million to 95 million unique TCR sequences made up an early release that covered approximately 700 HLA-typed donors. A later analysis re-analyzed previously published TCR beta repertoires from about 730 donors and added high-resolution HLA genotyping to study TCR occurrence patterns. All discovery cohort repertoires had been generated on a single sequencing platform. Of the 300 to 500 genotyped donors, 65% to 90% were placed in the genetic ancestry cluster associated with self-reported Caucasian donors. In a later genetic analysis, genome-wide SNP genotypes for about three fifths of the roughly 670 donors were used, and that subset was treated as a discovery cohort. Both class I and class II loci were covered by HLA typing, at four-digit resolution. The study used immunosequencing to profile the T cell repertoires of approximately 690 subjects and linked those repertoires to cytomegalovirus serostatus. Because of strong linkage in the cohort, roughly five DR-DQ haplotypes were treated as single units for association and clustering. High-throughput TCR immunosequencing, statistical association of individual TCRs with disease status, and machine learning were combined to predict cytomegalovirus infection status. The later analysis used no new phenotypic data to find candidate immune exposures, relying instead on TCR beta sequences and their occurrence across donors. In an earlier analysis of a few hundred of the donors, high-throughput TCR beta sequencing was used to judge whether each TCR beta V gene segment behaved as functional or pseudogenic. In addition to the first cohort of hundreds of subjects, a separate validation cohort of under 150 different subjects was used. The number of donors typed differed by locus, with roughly 629-640 for A, B, C, DRB1 and DQB1, roughly 550 for DQA1, 600 to 610 for DPA1, and approximately 470 for DPB1. The study was designed to test whether signatures of past pathogen exposure could be identified by cataloging public T cell receptors. Donor age, sex, ethnicity and CMV serostatus were compiled together with the repertoire data.

From a lookup of the germline V gene (reference sequence), CDR1 and CDR2 are MNHNY and SVGAGI. V loses 3 bases, J loses 0 bases, and the germline ends lie 9 bases apart. Reading from cysteine to phenylalanine, the CDR3 counts 15 amino acids. Here the CDR3 DNA is all that survives: 45 bases in frame from base 1. The research as a whole found: The study listed 150 to 200 TCR beta chains as associated with cytomegalovirus. Because HLA typing was unavailable for some donors at each locus, only the typed subset was used in association tests. V-gene and J-gene trimming of TCR beta chains was associated with a missense DCLRE1C variant in a later genetic analysis, and the association was replicated in an independent cohort. A later analysis found that most CMV-associated TCR beta chains appeared HLA-restricted, with HLA associations seemingly driven largely by CMV exposure. In an earlier analysis of about 600 of the donors, most TCR beta V segments appeared in productive rearrangements about 87% or about 30% of the time, broadly matching IMGT annotations. A further reported finding was that TCR beta sequences accurately predicted the HLA-A and HLA-B alleles for most subjects in the first cohort. Because the 87-base-pair reads could not distinguish some IMGT-functional V segments, including TRBV6-2 and TRBV6-3, those segments were excluded. Assigning TCR associations to individual alleles was difficult when HLA alleles, especially DR and DQ, strongly co-occurred. A later analysis reported that several top co-occurrence clusters appeared linked to parvovirus B19, influenza, CMV and Epstein-Barr virus. Most TCR sequences were seen in very few donors, while some public TCRs were found in many individuals. Cytomegalovirus status was reported to be diagnosed by the classifier with high specificity and sensitivity in both the original and validation cohorts. The authors suggested that the approach could potentially be extended to other disease states and immunological phenotypes. Because counts were too low, roughly 17 rarely observed V segments, including chromosome 9 orphons, were left out of the earlier analysis of 587 of the donors. In a later genetic analysis, fewer N-insertions in productive TCRs were reported among donors in an Asian-associated ancestry cluster than the approximately 710-donor mean. Correlated functional status among segregating V segments might be attributable to linkage disequilibrium, but an unknown experimental factor could not be ruled out. For the cohort, immune exposure information was limited to CMV serostatus. In a later analysis, HLA-associated TCR beta chains were found to be more clonally expanded and to have lower generation probabilities than equally common non-associated chains. In vitro tests confirmed that three of the cytomegalovirus-associated TCR beta chains recognize cytomegalovirus antigens. The cohort was sequenced for TCR beta chains only, and without alpha or paired-chain data the features that could be detected were limited. At a false discovery rate of 0.05, a later analysis linked 15,000 to 20,000 TCR beta sequences to specific HLA alleles. A cluster of highly shared sequence variants was judged likely to represent a technical artifact of the sequencing pipeline. According to a later analysis, TCR association rates differed among HLA loci, with DRB1 alleles showing the most associated TCRs and HLA-C alleles showing the fewest. Sequencing depth was assumed to be roughly uniform across donors in the presence/absence analyses, though that assumption may not hold.

The sequence was obtained from a boy younger than 10 in good health and CMV-seronegative. Material for sequencing was PBMCs. The chain employs TRBV6-6 and TRBJ1-3; the D gene remains uncertain. The base sequence is TGTGCCAGCAGTTATTCTGAGGACTCTGGAAACACCATATATTTT. Protein translation: CASSYSEDSGNTIYF.